This T cell receptor (beta chain) was retrieved from a study of blood T cells in healthy people across ages. Trimming removed 2 bases from V and 7 bases from J, with 8 bases in between. Germline V gene lookup returns CDR1 MNHEY and CDR2 SVGAGI. This CDR3 has 13 residues. The authors ran a second PCR of about 7 to 11 cycles using a sample-barcoded 5' primer and a J-beta primer mix. Each TCR beta cDNA got a 12-nucleotide random molecular identifier. TCRdb processed the 5' RACE reads anew with MiXCR; each CDR3 protein has one entry. This sample has hundreds of thousands of distinct CDR3 sequences, with roughly 25% found just once. These same data were also listed under a study on T cells of mothers and their children. That study reports: Three healthy Caucasian mothers, along with their six children, were the donors.

J is TRBJ2-2 and V is TRBV6-5; no reliable D call. The sample comprised blood. This TCR was recovered from a boy aged 5-17 years in good health. The CDR3 sequence is CASSYRAVGELFF. The CDR3 region has the DNA TGTGCCAGCAGTTACAGGGCGGTCGGGGAGCTGTTTTTT.